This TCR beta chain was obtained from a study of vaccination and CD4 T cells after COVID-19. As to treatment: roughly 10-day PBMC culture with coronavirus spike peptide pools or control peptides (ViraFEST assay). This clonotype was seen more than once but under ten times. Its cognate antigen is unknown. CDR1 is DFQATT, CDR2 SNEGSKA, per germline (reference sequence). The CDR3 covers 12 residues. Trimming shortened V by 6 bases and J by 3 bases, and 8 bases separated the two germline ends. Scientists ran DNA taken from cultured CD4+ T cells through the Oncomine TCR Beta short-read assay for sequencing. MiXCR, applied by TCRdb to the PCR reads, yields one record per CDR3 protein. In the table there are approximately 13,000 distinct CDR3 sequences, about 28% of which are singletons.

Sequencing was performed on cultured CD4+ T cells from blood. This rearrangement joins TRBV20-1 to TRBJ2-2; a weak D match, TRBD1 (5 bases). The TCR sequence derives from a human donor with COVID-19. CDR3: CSALRDTGELFF. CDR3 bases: TGCAGTGCCCTCAGGGACACCGGGGAGCTGTTTTTT.